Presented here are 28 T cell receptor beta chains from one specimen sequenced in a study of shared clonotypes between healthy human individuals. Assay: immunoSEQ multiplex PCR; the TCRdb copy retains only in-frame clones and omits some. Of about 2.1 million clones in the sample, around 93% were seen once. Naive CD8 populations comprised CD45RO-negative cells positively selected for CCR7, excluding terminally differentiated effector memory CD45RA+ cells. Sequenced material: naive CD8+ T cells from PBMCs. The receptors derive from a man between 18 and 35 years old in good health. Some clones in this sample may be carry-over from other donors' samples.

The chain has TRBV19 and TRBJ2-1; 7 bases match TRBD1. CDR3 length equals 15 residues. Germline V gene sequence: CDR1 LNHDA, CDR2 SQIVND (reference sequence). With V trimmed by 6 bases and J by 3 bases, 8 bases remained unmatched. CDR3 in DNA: TGTGCCAGTAGACCCGACAGGGATCTCTACAATGAGCAGTTCTTC. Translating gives CASRPDRDLYNEQFF.

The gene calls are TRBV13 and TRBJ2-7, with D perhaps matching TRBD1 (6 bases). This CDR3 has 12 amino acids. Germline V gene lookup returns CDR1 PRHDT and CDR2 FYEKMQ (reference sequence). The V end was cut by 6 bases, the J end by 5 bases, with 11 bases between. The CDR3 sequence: CASRAGAHEQYF. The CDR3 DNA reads TGTGCCAGCAGGGCAGGGGCCCACGAGCAGTACTTC.

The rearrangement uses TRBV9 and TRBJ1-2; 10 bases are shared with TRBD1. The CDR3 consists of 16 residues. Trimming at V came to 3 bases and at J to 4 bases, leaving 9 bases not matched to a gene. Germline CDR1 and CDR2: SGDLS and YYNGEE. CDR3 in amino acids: CASSAGRDRGFYGYTF. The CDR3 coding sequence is TGTGCCAGCAGCGCCGGCCGGGACAGGGGTTTCTATGGCTACACCTTC.

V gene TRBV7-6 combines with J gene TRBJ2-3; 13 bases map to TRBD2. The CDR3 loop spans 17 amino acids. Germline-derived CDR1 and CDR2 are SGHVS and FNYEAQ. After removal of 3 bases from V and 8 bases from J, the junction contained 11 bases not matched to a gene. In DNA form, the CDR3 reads TGTGCCAGCAGCTTCAGACTAGCGGGAGGTTCCCAAGCTACGCAGTATTTT. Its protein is CASSFRLAGGSQATQYF.

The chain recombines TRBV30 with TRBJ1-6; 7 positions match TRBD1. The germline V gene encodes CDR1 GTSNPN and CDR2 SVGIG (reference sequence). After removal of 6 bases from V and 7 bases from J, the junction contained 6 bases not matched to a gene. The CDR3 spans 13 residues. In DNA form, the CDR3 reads TGTGCCTGCTTACAGGGGTTCAATTCACCCCTCCACTTT. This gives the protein CACLQGFNSPLHF.

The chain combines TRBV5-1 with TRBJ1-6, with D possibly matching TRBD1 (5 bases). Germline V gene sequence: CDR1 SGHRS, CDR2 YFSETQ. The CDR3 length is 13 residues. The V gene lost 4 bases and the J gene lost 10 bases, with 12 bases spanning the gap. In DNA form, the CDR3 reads TGCGCCAGCAGCCCTGGGGGGAACTCACCCCTCCACTTT. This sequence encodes CASSPGGNSPLHF. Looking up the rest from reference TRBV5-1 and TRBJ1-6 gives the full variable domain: KAGVTQTPRYLIKTRGQQVTLSCSPISGHRSVSWYQQTPGQGLQFLFEYFSETQRNKGNFPGRFSGRQFSNSRSEMNVSTLELGDSALYLCASSPGGNSPLHFGNGTRLTVT.

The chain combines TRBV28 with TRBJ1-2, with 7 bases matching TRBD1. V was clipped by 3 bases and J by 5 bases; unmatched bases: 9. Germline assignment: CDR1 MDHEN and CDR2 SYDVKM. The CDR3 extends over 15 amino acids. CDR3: CASSFKAGGDYGYTF. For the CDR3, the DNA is TGTGCCAGCAGTTTTAAGGCAGGGGGGGATTATGGCTACACCTTC.

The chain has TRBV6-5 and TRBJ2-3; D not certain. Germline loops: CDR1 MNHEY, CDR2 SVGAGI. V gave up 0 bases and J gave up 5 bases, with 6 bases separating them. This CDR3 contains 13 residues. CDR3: CASSYSKKDTQYF. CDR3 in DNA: TGTGCCAGCAGTTACTCCAAGAAAGATACGCAGTATTTT.

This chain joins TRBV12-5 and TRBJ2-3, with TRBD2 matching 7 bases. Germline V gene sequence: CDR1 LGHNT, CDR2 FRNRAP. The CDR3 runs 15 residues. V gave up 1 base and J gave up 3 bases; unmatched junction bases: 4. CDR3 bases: TGTGCTAGTGGTTTGGGCGGGAGTTTGACAGATACGCAGTATTTT. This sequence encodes CASGLGGSLTDTQYF.

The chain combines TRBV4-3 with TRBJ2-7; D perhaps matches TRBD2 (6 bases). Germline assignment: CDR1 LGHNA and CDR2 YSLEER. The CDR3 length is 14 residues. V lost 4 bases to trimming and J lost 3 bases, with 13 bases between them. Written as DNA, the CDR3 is TGCGCCAGCAGCCCCCGCCGGGAGAGCTACGAGCAGTACTTC. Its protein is CASSPRRESYEQYF.

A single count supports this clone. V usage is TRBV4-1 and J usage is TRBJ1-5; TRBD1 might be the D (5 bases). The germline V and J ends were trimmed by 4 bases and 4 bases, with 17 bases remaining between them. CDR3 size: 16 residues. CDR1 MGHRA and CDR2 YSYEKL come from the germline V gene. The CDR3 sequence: CASSPRGPGTNQPQHF. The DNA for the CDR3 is TGCGCCAGCAGCCCCCGAGGACCGGGGACGAATCAGCCCCAGCATTTT.

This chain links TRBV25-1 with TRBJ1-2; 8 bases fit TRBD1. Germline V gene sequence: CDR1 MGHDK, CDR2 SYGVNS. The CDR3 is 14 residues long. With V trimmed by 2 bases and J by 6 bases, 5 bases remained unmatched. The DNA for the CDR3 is TGTGCCAGCAGTGAAGGCAGGGGGCCGGATGGCTACACCTTC. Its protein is CASSEGRGPDGYTF.

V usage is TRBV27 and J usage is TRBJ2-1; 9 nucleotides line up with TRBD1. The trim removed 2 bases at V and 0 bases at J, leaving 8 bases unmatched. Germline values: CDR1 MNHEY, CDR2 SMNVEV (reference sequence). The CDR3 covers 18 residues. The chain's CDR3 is CASSLLSNRGLSYNEQFF. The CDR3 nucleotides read TGTGCCAGCAGTTTACTAAGTAACAGGGGGCTCTCCTACAATGAGCAGTTCTTC.

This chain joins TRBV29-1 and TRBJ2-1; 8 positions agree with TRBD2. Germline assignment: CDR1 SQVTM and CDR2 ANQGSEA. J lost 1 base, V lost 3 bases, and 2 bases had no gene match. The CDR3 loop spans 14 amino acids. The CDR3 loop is CSVEGLESYNEQFF. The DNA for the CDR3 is TGCAGCGTTGAGGGACTAGAGTCCTACAATGAGCAGTTCTTC.

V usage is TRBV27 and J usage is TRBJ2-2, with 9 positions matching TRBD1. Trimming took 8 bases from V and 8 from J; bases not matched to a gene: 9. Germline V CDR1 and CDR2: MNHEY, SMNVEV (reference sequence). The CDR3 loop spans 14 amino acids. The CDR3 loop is CASRKGQGSGELFF. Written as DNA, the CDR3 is TGTGCCAGCCGTAAGGGACAGGGTTCGGGGGAGCTGTTTTTT.

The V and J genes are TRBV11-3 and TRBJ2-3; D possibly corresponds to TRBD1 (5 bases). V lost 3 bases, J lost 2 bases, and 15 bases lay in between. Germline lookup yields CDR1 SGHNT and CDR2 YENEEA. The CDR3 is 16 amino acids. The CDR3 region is CASSFLDTKTTDTQYF. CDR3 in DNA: TGTGCCAGCAGCTTTCTGGACACAAAAACCACAGATACGCAGTATTTT. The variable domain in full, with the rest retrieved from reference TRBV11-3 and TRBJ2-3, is EAGVVQSPRYKIIEKKQPVAFWCNPISGHNTLYWYLQNLGQGPELLIRYENEEAVDDSQLPKDRFSAERLKGVDSTLKIQPAELGDSAVYLCASSFLDTKTTDTQYFGPGTRLTVL.

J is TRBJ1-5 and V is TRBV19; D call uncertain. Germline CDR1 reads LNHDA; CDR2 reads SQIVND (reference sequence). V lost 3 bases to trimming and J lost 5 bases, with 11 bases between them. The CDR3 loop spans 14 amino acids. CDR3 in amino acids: CASSIIRDDQPQHF. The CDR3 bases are TGTGCCAGTAGTATTATAAGGGATGATCAGCCCCAGCATTTT.

In nucleotides, the CDR3 is TGCGCCAGCAGCTGGGGCAACCGGGACGCCCGTCTAGGGCAGTACTTC. As protein: CASSWGNRDARLGQYF. The chain recombines TRBV5-1 with TRBJ2-7, with D tentatively TRBD1 or TRBD2 (5 bases each). This CDR3 comprises 16 residues. The germline V and J ends were trimmed by 3 bases and 9 bases, with 25 bases remaining between them. CDR1 is SGHRS, CDR2 YFSETQ, per germline.

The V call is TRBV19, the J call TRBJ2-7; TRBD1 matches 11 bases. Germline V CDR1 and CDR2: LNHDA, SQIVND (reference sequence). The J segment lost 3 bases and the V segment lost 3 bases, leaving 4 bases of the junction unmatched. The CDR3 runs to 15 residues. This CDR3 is CASSIGQGAVYEQYF. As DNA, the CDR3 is TGTGCCAGTAGTATCGGACAGGGGGCCGTCTACGAGCAGTACTTC.

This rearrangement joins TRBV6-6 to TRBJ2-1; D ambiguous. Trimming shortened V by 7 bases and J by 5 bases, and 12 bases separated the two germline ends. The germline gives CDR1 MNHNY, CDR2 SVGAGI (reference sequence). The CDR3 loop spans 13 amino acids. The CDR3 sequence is CASTPSPDNEQFF. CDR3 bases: TGTGCCAGCACCCCCTCACCGGACAATGAGCAGTTCTTC.

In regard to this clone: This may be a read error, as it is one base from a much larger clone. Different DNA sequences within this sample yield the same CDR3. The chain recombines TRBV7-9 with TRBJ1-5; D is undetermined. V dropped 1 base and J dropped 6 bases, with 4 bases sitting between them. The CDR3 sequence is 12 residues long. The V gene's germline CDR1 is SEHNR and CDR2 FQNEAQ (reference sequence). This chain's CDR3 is CASSLGGQPQHF. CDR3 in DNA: TGTGCCAGCAGCTTAGGAGGTCAGCCCCAGCATTTT. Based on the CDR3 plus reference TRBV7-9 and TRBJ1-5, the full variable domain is DTGVSQNPRHKITKRGQNVTFRCDPISEHNRLYWYRQTLGQGPEFLTYFQNEAQLEKSRLLSDRFSAERPKGSFSTLEIQRTEQGDSAMYLCASSLGGQPQHFGDGTRLSIL.

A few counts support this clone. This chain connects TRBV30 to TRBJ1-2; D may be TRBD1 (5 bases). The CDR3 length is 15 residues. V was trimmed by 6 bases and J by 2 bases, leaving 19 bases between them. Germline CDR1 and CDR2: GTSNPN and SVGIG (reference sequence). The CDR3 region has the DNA TGTGCCTGTTCCAAGGGGCTGCTGTACAACTATGGCTACACCTTC. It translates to CACSKGLLYNYGYTF.

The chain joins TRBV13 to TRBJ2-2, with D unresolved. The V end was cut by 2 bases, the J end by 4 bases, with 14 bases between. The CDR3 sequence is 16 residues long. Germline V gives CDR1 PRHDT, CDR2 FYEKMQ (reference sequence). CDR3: CASSLLGGASTGELFF. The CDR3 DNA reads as TGTGCCAGCAGCTTACTCGGCGGCGCTAGCACCGGGGAGCTGTTTTTT.

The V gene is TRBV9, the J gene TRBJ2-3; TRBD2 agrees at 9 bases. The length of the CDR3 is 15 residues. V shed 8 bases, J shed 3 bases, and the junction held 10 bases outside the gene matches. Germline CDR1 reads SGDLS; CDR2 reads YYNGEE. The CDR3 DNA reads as TGTGCCAGTGAGGCGGCGGGAGGGCCGACAGATACGCAGTATTTT. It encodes CASEAAGGPTDTQYF.

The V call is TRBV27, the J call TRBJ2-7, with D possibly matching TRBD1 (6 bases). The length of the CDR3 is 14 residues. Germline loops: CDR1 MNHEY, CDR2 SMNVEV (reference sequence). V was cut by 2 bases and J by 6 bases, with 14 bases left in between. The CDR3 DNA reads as TGTGCCAGCAGTTTAAGGGACACGGTCCTCGAGCAGTACTTC. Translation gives CASSLRDTVLEQYF.

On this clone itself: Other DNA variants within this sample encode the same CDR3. The CDR3 region is CSVGGTEAFF. The CDR3 bases are TGCAGCGTTGGAGGGACTGAAGCTTTCTTT. The chain has TRBV29-1 and TRBJ1-1; no clear D. The CDR3 sequence is 10 residues long. V was shortened by 4 bases and J by 5 bases, with 5 bases between the two germline ends. In germline, CDR1 is SQVTM, CDR2 ANQGSEA.

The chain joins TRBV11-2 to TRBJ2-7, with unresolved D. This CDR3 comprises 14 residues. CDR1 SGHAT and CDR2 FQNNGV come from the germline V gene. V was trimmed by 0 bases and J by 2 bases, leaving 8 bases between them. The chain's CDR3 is CASSLDLGTYEQYF. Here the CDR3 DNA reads TGTGCCAGCAGCTTAGATTTAGGCACCTACGAGCAGTACTTC.

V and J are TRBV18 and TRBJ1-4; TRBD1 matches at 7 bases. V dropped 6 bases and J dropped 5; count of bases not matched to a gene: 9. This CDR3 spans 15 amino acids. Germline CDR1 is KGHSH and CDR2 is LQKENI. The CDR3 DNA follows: TGTGCCAGCTCTCAAACAGGGGACGCAAATGAAAAACTGTTTTTT. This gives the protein CASSQTGDANEKLFF.